One and the same sample provided the 30 T cell receptor beta chains below, sequenced in a study of beta chain features in type 1 diabetes. Study conclusions and caveats: Shortening of TCRB CDR3s, moderate but significant, appeared in all four CD4+ subsets of Type 1 diabetes patients.

Their recognized antigens are unknown. Investigators reverse transcribed all isolated RNA, so they sequenced expressed TCRB transcripts. Assay used: immunoSEQ multiplex PCR; TCRdb lists only in-frame clones, some missing. The sample contains hundreds of thousands of clones, over 11% of which appear only once. Specimen: naive CD4+ T cells from blood. The source is a man aged 18 to 30 with type 1 diabetes.

In this sample, this clone turned up a few times. The V gene is TRBV30, the J gene TRBJ2-1; no clear D gene. The V gene lost 1 base and the J gene lost 7 bases, with 11 bases spanning the gap. Germline CDR1 and CDR2: GTSNPN and SVGIG (reference sequence). CDR3 length: 13 amino acids. CDR3 sequence: CAWSDLSPNEQFF. The CDR3 bases are TGTGCCTGGAGTGATTTGTCCCCGAATGAGCAGTTCTTC.

This clone was counted once. The chain recombines TRBV27 with TRBJ2-1, with 7 bases lining up with TRBD1. This CDR3 has 16 residues. Germline assignment: CDR1 MNHEY and CDR2 SMNVEV (reference sequence). V shed 3 bases, J shed 1 base, and the junction held 6 bases outside the gene matches. This chain's CDR3 is CASSFGRDRSYNEQFF. In nucleotides, the CDR3 is TGTGCCAGCAGTTTTGGCCGGGACAGATCCTACAATGAGCAGTTCTTC.

This clone was picked up a small number of times. This chain links TRBV7-2 with TRBJ1-6, with D maybe TRBD1 (6 bases). Germline V gives CDR1 SGHTA, CDR2 FQGNSA. V lost 8 bases and J 7 bases, leaving 15 bases between the germline ends. The length of the CDR3 is 14 residues. CDR3 loop: CASAPRQGNSPLHF. CDR3 DNA: TGTGCCAGCGCTCCCCGGCAGGGGAATTCACCCCTCCACTTT.

This clone was seen more than once but under ten times. The rearrangement joins TRBV7-9 to TRBJ2-5; TRBD2 aligns across 12 bases. Unmatched junction bases numbered 2, after V lost 5 bases and J lost 4 bases. The CDR3 is 14 amino acids. The germline V gene has CDR1 SEHNR and CDR2 FQNEAQ (reference sequence). In nucleotides, the CDR3 is TGTGCCAGCAGCCAGACTAGCGGGGGAGAGACCCAGTACTTC. As protein: CASSQTSGGETQYF. Based on the CDR3 plus reference TRBV7-9 and TRBJ2-5, the full variable domain is DTGVSQNPRHKITKRGQNVTFRCDPISEHNRLYWYRQTLGQGPEFLTYFQNEAQLEKSRLLSDRFSAERPKGSFSTLEIQRTEQGDSAMYLCASSQTSGGETQYFGPGTRLLVL.

This clone came up a few times. The chain combines TRBV29-1 with TRBJ1-1; 8 nucleotides match TRBD1. This CDR3 comprises 13 residues. From germline, CDR1 is SQVTM and CDR2 ANQGSEA. Trimming at V came to 4 bases and at J to 1 base, leaving 2 bases not matched to a gene. CDR3 coding DNA: TGCAGCGTTGGCGACAGGGGGAACACTGAAGCTTTCTTT. Its translation is CSVGDRGNTEAFF.

About this clone itself: The same CDR3 also results from other DNA sequences found in this sample. The chain joins TRBV5-1 to TRBJ2-1; D may be TRBD1 (5 bases). Germline assignment: CDR1 SGHRS and CDR2 YFSETQ. Trimming removed 1 base at V and 1 base at J, with 6 bases between. The CDR3 consists of 14 residues. CDR3 bases: TGCGCCAGCAGCTTGCAGGGATCCTACAATGAGCAGTTCTTC. This codes for CASSLQGSYNEQFF.

The genes are TRBV5-4 and TRBJ2-3, with D maybe TRBD2 (6 bases). There are 14 residues in the CDR3. Trimming took off 4 bases at V and 3 bases at J, with 12 bases between the two ends. Looked up from germline, CDR1 is SGHNT and CDR2 is YYREEE (reference sequence). CDR3 in amino acids: CASSPTGGTDTQYF. In nucleotides, the CDR3 is TGTGCCAGCAGCCCCACCGGGGGAACAGATACGCAGTATTTT. The full variable domain, completed using reference TRBV5-4 and TRBJ2-3, is ETGVTQSPTHLIKTRGQQVTLRCSSQSGHNTVSWYQQALGQGPQFIFQYYREEENGRGNFPPRFSGLQFPNYSSELNVNALELDDSALYLCASSPTGGTDTQYFGPGTRLTVL.

This clone was picked up a small number of times. V gene TRBV2 combines with J gene TRBJ1-5; unclear D gene. The CDR3 covers 14 residues. The germline V gene has CDR1 SNHLY and CDR2 FYNNEI. Between the trimmed V and J ends, which lost 6 bases and 7 bases, there was a span of 16 bases. CDR3 nucleotide sequence: TGTGCCAGCAGCCCTGAAGGGCTCGGACAGCCCCAGCATTTT. The encoded protein is CASSPEGLGQPQHF.

This clone was seen only a few times. The chain employs TRBV30 and TRBJ2-1; 7 nucleotides agree with TRBD2. This CDR3 is 18 amino acids long. Trimming at V came to 0 bases and at J to 5 bases, leaving 16 bases not matched to a gene. The germline V gene encodes CDR1 GTSNPN and CDR2 SVGIG (reference sequence). This chain's CDR3 is CAWSVIRSTSWRNNEQFF. In nucleotides, the CDR3 is TGTGCCTGGAGTGTAATTAGGTCGACTAGCTGGAGAAACAATGAGCAGTTCTTC. The full variable domain, its missing parts supplied by reference TRBV30 and TRBJ2-1, is SQTIHQWPATLVQPVGSPLSLECTVEGTSNPNLYWYRQAAGRGLQLLFYSVGIGQISSEVPQNLSASRPQDRQFILSSKKLLLSDSGFYLCAWSVIRSTSWRNNEQFFGPGTRLTVL.

In its sample, this clone was seen a few times. Here the CDR3 reads CASRPWDRLNTEAFF. The CDR3 DNA follows: TGCGCCAGCAGGCCCTGGGACAGGCTGAACACTGAAGCTTTCTTT. The V gene is TRBV5-1, the J gene TRBJ1-1; the match to TRBD1 covers 8 bases. The CDR3 runs to 15 residues. Germline trimming cut 5 bases from V and 0 bases from J; bases unmatched to any gene: 6. Germline CDR1 SGHRS, CDR2 YFSETQ.

The rearrangement uses TRBV29-1 and TRBJ2-2; 9 bases agree with TRBD2. The CDR3 is made up of 15 amino acids. Trimming at V came to 0 bases and at J to 8 bases, leaving 7 bases not matched to a gene. Germline V CDR1 and CDR2: SQVTM, ANQGSEA. The chain's CDR3 is CSVEDQTSGLGELFF. Here the CDR3 DNA reads TGCAGCGTTGAAGATCAAACTAGCGGGCTGGGGGAGCTGTTTTTT.

This clone has a handful of counts. The rearrangement uses TRBV4-3 and TRBJ1-2; perhaps TRBD1 as D (6 bases). The germline V gene encodes CDR1 LGHNA and CDR2 YSLEER. This CDR3 is 15 amino acids long. The germline V and J ends were trimmed by 0 bases and 4 bases, with 12 bases remaining between them. CDR3 in amino acids: CASSQDTGTLYGYTF. The CDR3 DNA is TGCGCCAGCAGCCAAGACACGGGGACACTCTATGGCTACACCTTC.

The chain employs TRBV6-5 and TRBJ1-2; 9 nucleotides match TRBD1. Losses at the gene ends were 2 bases for V and 6 bases for J; bases not matched to a gene: 10. Germline values: CDR1 MNHEY, CDR2 SVGAGI. CDR3 size: 16 residues. CDR3 residues: CASSYEVGTGLDGYTF. In nucleotides, the CDR3 is TGTGCCAGCAGTTACGAAGTTGGGACAGGGCTTGATGGCTACACCTTC.

In this sample, this clone turned up a few times. The V and J genes are TRBV18 and TRBJ2-5, with D possibly matching TRBD1 (5 bases). Germline values: CDR1 KGHSH, CDR2 LQKENI. This CDR3 region has 12 residues. The germline V and J ends were trimmed by 6 bases and 4 bases, with 9 bases remaining between them. The CDR3 DNA reads as TGTGCCAGCTCCTCCCAGGGAGAGACCCAGTACTTC. Translating gives CASSSQGETQYF. Full variable domain (missing parts from reference TRBV18 and TRBJ2-5): NAGVMQNPRHLVRRRGQEARLRCSPMKGHSHVYWYRQLPEEGLKFMVYLQKENIIDESGMPKERFSAEFPKEGPSILRIQQVVRGDSAAYFCASSSQGETQYFGPGTRLLVL.

V usage is TRBV25-1 and J usage is TRBJ1-2; perhaps TRBD1 as D (6 bases). This CDR3 contains 13 residues. Looked up from germline, CDR1 is MGHDK and CDR2 is SYGVNS. V gave up 6 bases and J gave up 8 bases, with 16 bases separating them. This chain's CDR3 is CASSSQGYEGYTF. DNA of the CDR3: TGTGCCAGCAGCTCCCAGGGGTACGAAGGCTACACCTTC.

V and J are TRBV28 and TRBJ1-6, with a possible D match to TRBD1 (6 bases). The germline gives CDR1 MDHEN, CDR2 SYDVKM. Trimming shortened V by 5 bases and J by 6 bases, and 14 bases separated the two germline ends. This CDR3 is built from 15 residues. CDR3 amino acids: CASSPGQYLNSPLHF. Here the CDR3 DNA reads TGTGCCAGCAGTCCCGGACAGTATCTTAATTCACCCCTCCACTTT.

The gene calls are TRBV28 and TRBJ2-4, with 12 positions matching TRBD1. J gave up 1 base and V 2 bases, and 6 bases lay outside the gene matches. Germline CDR1 MDHEN, CDR2 SYDVKM. CDR3 size: 18 residues. The CDR3 DNA is TGTGCCAGCAGTTTAGCCGGGACAGGGGGCTATGCCAAAAACATTCAGTACTTC. Protein: CASSLAGTGGYAKNIQYF. Variable domain in full (rest from reference TRBV28 and TRBJ2-4): DVKVTQSSRYLVKRTGEKVFLECVQDMDHENMFWYRQDPGLGLRLIYFSYDVKMKEKGDIPEGYSVSREKKERFSLILESASTNQTSMYLCASSLAGTGGYAKNIQYFGAGTRLSVL.

The chain links TRBV5-1 to TRBJ2-1; 15 bases match TRBD2. With 4 bases clipped from V and 8 bases from J, the junction kept 4 bases outside the gene matches. Germline V lookup: CDR1 SGHRS, CDR2 YFSETQ. The CDR3 runs to 15 residues. CDR3 coding DNA: TGCGCCAGCAGCCCCGGGACTAGCGGGAGGCATGAGCAGTTCTTC. It codes for CASSPGTSGRHEQFF.

The chain carries TRBV9 and TRBJ2-3, with D tentatively TRBD1 or TRBD2 (6 bases each). Germline V gene sequence: CDR1 SGDLS, CDR2 YYNGEE. This CDR3 is 16 amino acids long. With 4 bases removed from V and 0 bases from J, the gap between germline ends came to 15 bases. CDR3 sequence: CASSPRGTYSTDTQYF. DNA for the CDR3: TGTGCCAGCAGCCCCCGCGGGACATACAGCACAGATACGCAGTATTTT.

This chain links TRBV2 with TRBJ1-5; D is unclear. V was pared by 3 bases and J by 12 bases, with 12 bases between. The CDR3 runs 12 residues. Germline V gene sequence: CDR1 SNHLY, CDR2 FYNNEI. CDR3: CASSDYSGNQHF. The CDR3 nucleotides read TGTGCCAGCAGTGATTATTCTGGTAACCAGCATTTT.

The chain employs TRBV4-2 and TRBJ1-1; D is unclear. Germline CDR1 reads LGHNA; CDR2 reads YNFKEQ. The CDR3 runs 15 residues. Deletions cut 2 bases from V and 1 base from J, with 11 bases between. DNA of the CDR3: TGTGCCAGCAGCCAAAGGGCCAGTGAGAACACTGAAGCTTTCTTT. This codes for CASSQRASENTEAFF.

The rearrangement links TRBV29-1 to TRBJ2-7; tentative D call: TRBD2 (7 bases). Germline V gene sequence: CDR1 SQVTM, CDR2 ANQGSEA. The CDR3 sequence is 14 residues long. Trimming took 2 bases from V and 0 from J, leaving 11 bases between them. The CDR3 nucleotides read TGCAGCGTTGAAATTCGGGGGGCCTCCTACGAGCAGTACTTC. Protein product: CSVEIRGASYEQYF.

This clone came up a few times. The chain links TRBV30 to TRBJ1-2; no definite D call. Trimming removed 2 bases at V and 5 bases at J, with 9 bases between. Germline V gives CDR1 GTSNPN, CDR2 SVGIG (reference sequence). The CDR3 is 12 amino acids. Written as DNA, the CDR3 is TGTGCCTGGAGTTTAACAGATTATGGCTACACCTTC. This codes for CAWSLTDYGYTF.

This clone was counted between two and nine times. The V gene is TRBV5-4, the J gene TRBJ1-2; D may be TRBD1 (5 bases). Germline loops: CDR1 SGHNT, CDR2 YYREEE (reference sequence). Trimming took off 4 bases at V and 4 bases at J, with 11 bases between the two ends. The CDR3 length is 13 residues. Here the CDR3 reads CASSLDSVYGYTF. The CDR3 bases are TGTGCCAGCAGCCTTGACAGTGTCTATGGCTACACCTTC.

This clone has more than one count but fewer than ten. The J gene is TRBJ2-7, the V gene TRBV9; D perhaps matches TRBD2 (6 bases). The V end was cut by 4 bases, the J end by 6 bases, with 17 bases between. Germline loops: CDR1 SGDLS, CDR2 YYNGEE. The CDR3 has 14 residues. DNA of the CDR3: TGTGCCAGCAGCCCCACTAGCTTGTCGAGCGAGCAGTACTTC. It translates to CASSPTSLSSEQYF.

This clone was observed a handful of times. The genes are TRBV5-6 and TRBJ1-4; 9 nucleotides line up with TRBD1. The CDR3 has 15 amino acids. The junction had 6 bases not matched to a gene; V was cut back by 3 bases and J by 6 bases. The germline CDR1 and CDR2 sequences are SGHDT and YYEEEE. The DNA for the CDR3 is TGTGCCAGCAGCTCGCCGGGACAGGGAGATGAAAAACTGTTTTTT. This encodes CASSSPGQGDEKLFF.

The chain recombines TRBV9 with TRBJ1-6, with D perhaps TRBD1 (6 bases). Trimming removed 2 bases from V and 8 bases from J, with 20 bases in between. Per germline, CDR1 SGDLS and CDR2 YYNGEE. CDR3 length equals 17 residues. CDR3 sequence (DNA): TGTGCCAGCAGCGTGGAGGGACGGAATAGGGGGTATTCACCCCTCCACTTT. Its translation is CASSVEGRNRGYSPLHF. Full variable domain (remainder filled in from reference TRBV9 and TRBJ1-6): DSGVTQTPKHLITATGQRVTLRCSPRSGDLSVYWYQQSLDQGLQFLIQYYNGEERAKGNILERFSAQQFPDLHSELNLSSLELGDSALYFCASSVEGRNRGYSPLHFGNGTRLTVT.

The chain recombines TRBV7-9 with TRBJ2-3; D not resolved. Deletions cut 2 bases from V and 2 bases from J, with 8 bases between. This CDR3 has 14 amino acids. CDR1 is SEHNR and CDR2 is FQNEAQ in the germline V gene (reference sequence). This CDR3 is CASSLSANTDTQYF. The CDR3 region has the DNA TGTGCCAGCAGCTTAAGTGCTAACACAGATACGCAGTATTTT.

This clone was picked up a small number of times. The CDR3 spells CSASQGVGYGYTF. CDR3 bases: TGCAGCGCCTCACAGGGGGTAGGGTATGGCTACACCTTC. The genes are TRBV29-1 and TRBJ1-2, with 8 bases lining up with TRBD1. CDR3 size: 13 residues. Per germline, CDR1 SQVTM and CDR2 ANQGSEA. With 7 bases clipped from V and 5 bases from J, the junction kept 9 bases outside the gene matches.

This clone was counted only a few times. The V call is TRBV30, the J call TRBJ2-7; perhaps TRBD2 as D (6 bases). Germline V gene sequence: CDR1 GTSNPN, CDR2 SVGIG (reference sequence). The CDR3 consists of 15 residues. Trimming removed 3 bases from V and 4 bases from J, with 19 bases in between. The CDR3 DNA sequence: TGTGCCTGGAGCGCGGGAACGGGAGCACGGTACGAGCAGTACTTC. It specifies CAWSAGTGARYEQYF.